This T cell receptor beta chain was found in a study of blood T cell repertoires in COVID-19. TCRdb keeps only in-frame clones here, not all; method: immunoSEQ multiplex PCR. The data hold roughly 260,000 clones, with about nine tenths observed a single time. The CDR3 has 14 amino acids. Germline CDR1 reads SEHNR; CDR2 reads FQNEAQ (reference sequence). The J segment lost 5 bases and the V segment lost 8 bases, leaving 4 bases of the junction unmatched. This clonotype was obtained from a woman in her twenties or thirties with COVID-19, enrolled during active disease. The chain uses TRBV7-9 and TRBJ2-2; 11 bases line up with TRBD2. Sequencing input: peripheral blood. The CDR3 nucleotides read TGTGCCAGCCAGACTAGCGGGGTTACCGGGGAGCTGTTTTTT. Protein: CASQTSGVTGELFF.